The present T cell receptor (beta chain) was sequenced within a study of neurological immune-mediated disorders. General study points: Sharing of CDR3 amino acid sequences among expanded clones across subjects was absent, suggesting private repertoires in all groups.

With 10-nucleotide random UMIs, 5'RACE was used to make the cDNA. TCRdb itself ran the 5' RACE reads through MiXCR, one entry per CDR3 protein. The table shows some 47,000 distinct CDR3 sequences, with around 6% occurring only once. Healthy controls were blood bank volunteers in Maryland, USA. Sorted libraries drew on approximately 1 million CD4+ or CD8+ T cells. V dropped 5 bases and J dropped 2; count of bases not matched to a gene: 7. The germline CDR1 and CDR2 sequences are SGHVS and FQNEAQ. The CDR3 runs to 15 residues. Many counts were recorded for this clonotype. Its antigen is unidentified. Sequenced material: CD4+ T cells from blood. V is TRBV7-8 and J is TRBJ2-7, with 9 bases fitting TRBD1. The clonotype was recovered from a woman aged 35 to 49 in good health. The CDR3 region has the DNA TGTGCCAGCAGCCCACCCAGGACAGGGGCCTACGAGCAGTACTTC. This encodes CASSPPRTGAYEQYF.